Given below is one T cell receptor beta chain in context. This specimen belongs to a study of blood T cell repertoires in COVID-19. Study background: Donors in the United States, Italy and Spain gave samples during acute or convalescent COVID-19. The analysed material was cDNA or gDNA that came from T cells, B-cell-depleted T cells, or PBMCs.

This CDR3 has 16 amino acids. CDR1 SGHAT and CDR2 FQNNGV come from the germline V gene. J lost 5 bases, V lost 4 bases, and 10 bases had no gene match. Generated by immunoSEQ multiplex PCR, the TCRdb table keeps only in-frame clones and is missing some. The repertoire holds approximately 29,000 clones, with 85% to 90% as singletons. This clonotype was obtained from a man between 65 and 85 years old with active COVID-19. Specimen: peripheral blood. This chain connects TRBV11-2 to TRBJ1-1; 10 nucleotides align to TRBD1. CDR3 in DNA: TGTGCCAGCAGCTCCCGTTCACCGGGACAGGGGACTGAAGCTTTCTTT. Translation gives CASSSRSPGQGTEAFF.